This T cell receptor beta chain was identified during a study of sequential checkpoint blockade in melanoma. Study context: First-line arms were nivolumab then ipilimumab, or the reverse, randomized 1:1. General study points: PD-L1 staining and CD8+ counts, not mutational load, tracked tumor T-cell clonality. About 30 times likelier clinical benefit followed increased tumor T-cell fraction and clonality.

Treatment specified: randomized to nivolumab then ipilimumab (arm A) or the reverse (arm B). No patient had prior DNA-damaging chemotherapy. The germline CDR1 and CDR2 sequences are KGHSH and LQKENI. Trimming left V 0 bases short and J 2 bases short, with 16 bases between. This CDR3 is built from 17 residues. Profiling relied on immunoSEQ multiplex PCR, and the TCRdb table lists in-frame clones only, not all of them. Altogether about 21,000 clones are present, roughly 30% being singletons, with the ten largest covering around 7%. Comments on this clone: The target antigen is unknown.

The TCR was taken from a human donor with melanoma. Specimen: tumor tissue (inferred from file names), collected from a patient given nivolumab and ipilimumab in sequence. The chain joins TRBV18 to TRBJ1-2, with TRBD1 as a possible D gene (6 bases). The CDR3 region is CASSPPSGGVVNYGYTF. CDR3 coding DNA: TGTGCCAGCTCACCACCGTCCGGGGGCGTTGTAAACTATGGCTACACCTTC.